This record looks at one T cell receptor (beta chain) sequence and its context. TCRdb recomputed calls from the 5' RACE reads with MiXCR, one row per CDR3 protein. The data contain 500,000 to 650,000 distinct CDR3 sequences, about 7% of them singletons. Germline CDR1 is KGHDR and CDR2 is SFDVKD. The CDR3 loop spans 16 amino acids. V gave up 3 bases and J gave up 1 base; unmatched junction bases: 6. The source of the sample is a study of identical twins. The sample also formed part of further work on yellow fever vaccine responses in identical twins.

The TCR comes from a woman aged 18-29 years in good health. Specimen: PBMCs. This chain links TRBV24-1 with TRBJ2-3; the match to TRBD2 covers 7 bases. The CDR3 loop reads CATSDPAGEGTDTQYF. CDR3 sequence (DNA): TGTGCCACCAGTGATCCGGCGGGGGAGGGCACAGATACGCAGTATTTT.